The present TCR beta chain was sequenced within a study of blood T cell repertoires in COVID-19. Across the whole study: Researchers got acute and convalescent COVID-19 samples from the United States, Italy and Spain. Nucleic acid was either cDNA or gDNA, and it came from T cells, B-cell-depleted T cells, or PBMCs.

During active infection, Seattle patients enrolled and were then monitored through disease. V lost 2 bases and J lost 7; bases outside the gene matches: 9. CDR1 is KGHSH and CDR2 is LQKENI in the germline V gene. This CDR3 is 15 amino acids long. How the authors handled the data: The authors estimated nucleated cell counts from reference gene primer amplification. The data were produced by immunoSEQ multiplex PCR, yet TCRdb's version contains in-frame clones alone and is incomplete. D and trimming come from the DNA, and the V and J calls and clone size come from that table. This sample yields 300,000 to 400,000 clones, of which around 87% are seen a single time; around 6% belongs to the top ten.

Sequences were obtained from peripheral blood. The TCR was taken from a woman between 45 and 60 years old with COVID-19, enrolled during active disease. The J gene is TRBJ1-1, the V gene TRBV18, with TRBD1 matching over 8 bases. The CDR3 nucleotides read TGTGCCAGCTCACCATCCTCCAGGGGGCGGAATGAAGCTTTCTTT. Residues: CASSPSSRGRNEAFF. Using reference TRBV18 and TRBJ1-1 for the parts outside the CDR3, the full variable domain is NAGVMQNPRHLVRRRGQEARLRCSPMKGHSHVYWYRQLPEEGLKFMVYLQKENIIDESGMPKERFSAEFPKEGPSILRIQQVVRGDSAAYFCASSPSSRGRNEAFFGQGTRLTVV.